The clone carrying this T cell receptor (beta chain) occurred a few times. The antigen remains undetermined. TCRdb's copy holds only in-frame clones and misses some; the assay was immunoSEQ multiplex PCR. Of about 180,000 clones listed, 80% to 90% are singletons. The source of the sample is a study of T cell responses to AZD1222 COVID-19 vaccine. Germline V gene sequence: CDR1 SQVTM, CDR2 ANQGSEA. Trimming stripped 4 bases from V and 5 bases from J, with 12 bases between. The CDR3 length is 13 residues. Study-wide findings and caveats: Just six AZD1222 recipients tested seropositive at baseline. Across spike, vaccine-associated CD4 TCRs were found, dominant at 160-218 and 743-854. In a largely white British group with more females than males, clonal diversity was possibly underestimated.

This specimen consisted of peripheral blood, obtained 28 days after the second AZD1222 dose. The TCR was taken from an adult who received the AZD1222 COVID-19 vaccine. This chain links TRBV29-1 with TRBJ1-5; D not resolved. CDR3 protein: CSVAIRRDQPQHF. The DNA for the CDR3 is TGCAGCGTTGCGATCAGGCGAGATCAGCCCCAGCATTTT.